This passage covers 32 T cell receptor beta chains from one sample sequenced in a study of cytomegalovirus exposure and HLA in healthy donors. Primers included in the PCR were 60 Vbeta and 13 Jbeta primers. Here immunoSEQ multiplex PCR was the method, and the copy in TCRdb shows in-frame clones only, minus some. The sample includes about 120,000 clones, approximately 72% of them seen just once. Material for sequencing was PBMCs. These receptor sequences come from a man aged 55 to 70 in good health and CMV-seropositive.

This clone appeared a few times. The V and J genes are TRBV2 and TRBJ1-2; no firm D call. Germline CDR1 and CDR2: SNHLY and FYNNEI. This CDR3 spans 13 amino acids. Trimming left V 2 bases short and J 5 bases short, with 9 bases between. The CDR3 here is CASSEQEEYGYTF. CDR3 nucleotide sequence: TGTGCCAGCAGTGAACAGGAGGAATATGGCTACACCTTC.

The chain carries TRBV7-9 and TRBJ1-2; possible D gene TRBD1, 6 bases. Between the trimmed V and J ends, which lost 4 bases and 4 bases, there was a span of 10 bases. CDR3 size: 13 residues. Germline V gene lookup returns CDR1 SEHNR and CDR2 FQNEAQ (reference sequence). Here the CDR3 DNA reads TGTGCCAGCAGCTACAGGGAATCCTATGGCTACACCTTC. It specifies CASSYRESYGYTF.

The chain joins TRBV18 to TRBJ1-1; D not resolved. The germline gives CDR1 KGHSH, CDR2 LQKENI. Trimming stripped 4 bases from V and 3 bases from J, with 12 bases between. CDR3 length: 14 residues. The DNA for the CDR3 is TGTGCCAGCTCACTATCCCCTCGGGACACTGAAGCTTTCTTT. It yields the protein CASSLSPRDTEAFF.

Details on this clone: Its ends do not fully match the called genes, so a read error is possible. The CDR3 here is CASSSPGTSGWKTRYF. The CDR3 DNA sequence: TGTGCCAGCAGCTCCCCCGGGACTAGCGGGTGGAAGACCCGGTACTTC. The chain has TRBV14 and TRBJ2-5; the match to TRBD2 covers 12 bases. This CDR3 comprises 16 residues. Germline V lookup: CDR1 SGHDN, CDR2 FVKESK. Using reference TRBV14 and TRBJ2-5 for the parts outside the CDR3, the full variable domain is EAGVTQFPSHSVIEKGQTVTLRCDPISGHDNLYWYRRVMGKEIKFLLHFVKESKQDESGMPNNRFLAERTGGTYSTLKVQPAELEDSGVYFCASSSPGTSGWKTRYFGPGTRLLVL.

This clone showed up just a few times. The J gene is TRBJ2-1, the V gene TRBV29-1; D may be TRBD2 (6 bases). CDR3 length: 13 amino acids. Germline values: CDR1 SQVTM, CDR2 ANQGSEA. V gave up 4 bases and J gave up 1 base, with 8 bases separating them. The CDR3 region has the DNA TGCAGCGTTGTCGGGACTTCCTACAATGAGCAGTTCTTC. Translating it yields CSVVGTSYNEQFF.

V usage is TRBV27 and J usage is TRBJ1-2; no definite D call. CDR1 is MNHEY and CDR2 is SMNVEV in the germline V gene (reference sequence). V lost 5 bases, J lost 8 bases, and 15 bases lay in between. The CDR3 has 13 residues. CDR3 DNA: TGTGCCAGCAGTCTTGATTCCCTCGGGGGCTACACCTTC. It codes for CASSLDSLGGYTF.

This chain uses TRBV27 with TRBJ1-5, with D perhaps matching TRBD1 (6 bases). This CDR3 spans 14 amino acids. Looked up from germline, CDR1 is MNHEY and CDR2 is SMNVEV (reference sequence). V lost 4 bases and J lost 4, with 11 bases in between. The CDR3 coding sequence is TGTGCCAGCAGTTCAAAAACAGGGAATCAGCCCCAGCATTTT. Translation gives CASSSKTGNQPQHF.

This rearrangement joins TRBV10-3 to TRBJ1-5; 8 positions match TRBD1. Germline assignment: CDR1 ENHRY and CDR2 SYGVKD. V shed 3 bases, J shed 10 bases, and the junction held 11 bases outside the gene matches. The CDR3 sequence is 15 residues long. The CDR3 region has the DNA TGTGCCATCAGTGATTCTTTGGGACAGGACAAACCCCAGCATTTT. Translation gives CAISDSLGQDKPQHF.

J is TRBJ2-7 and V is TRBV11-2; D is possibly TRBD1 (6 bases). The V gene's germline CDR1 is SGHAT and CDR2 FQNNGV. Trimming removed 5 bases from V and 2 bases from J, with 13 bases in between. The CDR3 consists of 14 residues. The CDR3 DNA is TGTGCCAGCAGCCGAGGGGACATAACCTACGAGCAGTACTTC. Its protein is CASSRGDITYEQYF.

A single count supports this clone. The CDR3 bases are TGTGCTAGTGCCTTAGCGGGAGCATGGTACAATGAGCAGTTCTTC. Protein product: CASALAGAWYNEQFF. J is TRBJ2-1 and V is TRBV12-5, with 9 bases aligning to TRBD2. V was pared by 7 bases and J by 4 bases, with 8 bases of the junction left unmatched. Germline loops: CDR1 LGHNT, CDR2 FRNRAP. This CDR3 region has 15 residues.

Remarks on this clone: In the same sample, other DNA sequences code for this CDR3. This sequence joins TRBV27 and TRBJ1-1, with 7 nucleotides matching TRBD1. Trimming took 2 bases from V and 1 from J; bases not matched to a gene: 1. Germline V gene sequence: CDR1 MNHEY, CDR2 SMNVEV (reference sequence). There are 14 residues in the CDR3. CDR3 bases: TGTGCCAGCAGTTTAAACAGGGGGAACACTGAAGCTTTCTTT. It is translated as CASSLNRGNTEAFF.

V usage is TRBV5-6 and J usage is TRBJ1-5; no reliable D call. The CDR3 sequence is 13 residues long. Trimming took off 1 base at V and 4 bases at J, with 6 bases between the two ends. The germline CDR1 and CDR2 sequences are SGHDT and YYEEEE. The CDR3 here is CASSLRQNQPQHF. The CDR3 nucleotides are TGTGCCAGCAGCTTGCGCCAGAATCAGCCCCAGCATTTT.

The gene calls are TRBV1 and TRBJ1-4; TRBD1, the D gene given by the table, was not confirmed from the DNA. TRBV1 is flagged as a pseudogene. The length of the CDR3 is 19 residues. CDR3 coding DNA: TGCACCAGCAGCCCCCCTGGTGGGACAGGGCGATTGGTGGGAGAAAAACTGTTTTTT. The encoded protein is CTSSPPGGTGRLVGEKLFF.

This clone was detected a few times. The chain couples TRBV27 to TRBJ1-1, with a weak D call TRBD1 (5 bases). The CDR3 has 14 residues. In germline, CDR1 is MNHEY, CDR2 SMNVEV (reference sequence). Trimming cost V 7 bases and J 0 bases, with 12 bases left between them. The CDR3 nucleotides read TGTGCCAGCAACTCCGGGGGGGTGAACACTGAAGCTTTCTTT. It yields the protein CASNSGGVNTEAFF.

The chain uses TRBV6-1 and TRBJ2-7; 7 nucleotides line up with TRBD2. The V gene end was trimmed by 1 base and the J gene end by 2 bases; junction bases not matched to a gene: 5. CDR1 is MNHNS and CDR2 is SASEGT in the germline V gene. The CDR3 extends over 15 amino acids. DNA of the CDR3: TGTGCCAGCAGTGAAGGGGACGGGACTACCTACGAGCAGTACTTC. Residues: CASSEGDGTTYEQYF.

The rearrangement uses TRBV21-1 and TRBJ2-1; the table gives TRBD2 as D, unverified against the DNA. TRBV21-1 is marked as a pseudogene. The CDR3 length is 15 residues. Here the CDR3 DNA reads TGTGCCAGCAGCAGAAAGGTCGCTAGTAACAATGAGCAGTTCTTC. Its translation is CASSRKVASNNEQFF.

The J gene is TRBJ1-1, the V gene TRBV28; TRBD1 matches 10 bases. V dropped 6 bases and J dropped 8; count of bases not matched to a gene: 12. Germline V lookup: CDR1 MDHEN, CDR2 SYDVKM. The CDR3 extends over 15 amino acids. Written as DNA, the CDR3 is TGTGCCAGCAGAACGACAGGGGGCGTACCGTCAGAAGCTTTCTTT. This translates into CASRTTGGVPSEAFF.

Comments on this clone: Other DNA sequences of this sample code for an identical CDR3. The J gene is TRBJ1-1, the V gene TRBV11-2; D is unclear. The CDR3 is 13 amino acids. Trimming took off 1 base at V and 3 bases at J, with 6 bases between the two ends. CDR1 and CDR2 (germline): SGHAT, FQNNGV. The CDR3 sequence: CASSLVEDTEAFF. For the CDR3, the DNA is TGTGCCAGCAGCTTAGTTGAGGACACTGAAGCTTTCTTT.

The CDR3 DNA sequence: TGTGCCAGCTCACTGACAGGGGGCAACTATGGCTACACCTTC. Its protein product is CASSLTGGNYGYTF. The chain carries TRBV19 and TRBJ1-2, with 10 bases fitting TRBD1. The length of the CDR3 is 14 residues. Germline CDR1 LNHDA, CDR2 SQIVND (reference sequence). V shed 9 bases, J shed 2 bases, and the junction held 6 bases outside the gene matches.

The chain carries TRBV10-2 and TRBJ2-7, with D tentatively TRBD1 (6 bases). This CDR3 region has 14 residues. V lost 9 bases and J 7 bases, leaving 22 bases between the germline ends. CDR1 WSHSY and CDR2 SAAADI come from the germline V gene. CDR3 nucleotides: TGCGCCAGTTTCCAACAGGGTCTGGGTAGGGAGCAGTACTTC. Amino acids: CASFQQGLGREQYF.

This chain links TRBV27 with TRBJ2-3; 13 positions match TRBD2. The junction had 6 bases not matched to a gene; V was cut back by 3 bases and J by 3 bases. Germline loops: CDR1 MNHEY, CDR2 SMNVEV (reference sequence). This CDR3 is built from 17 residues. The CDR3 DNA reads TGTGCCAGCAGTTTCTCCAGGACTAGCGGGAGTACAGATACGCAGTATTTT. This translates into CASSFSRTSGSTDTQYF.

The CDR3 sequence: CASSQRGGAGEQYF. In DNA, the CDR3 is TGTGCCAGCTCCCAAAGGGGGGGGGCGGGAGAGCAGTACTTC. J is TRBJ2-7 and V is TRBV5-4; possible D gene TRBD2, 7 bases. The length of the CDR3 is 14 residues. V dropped 7 bases and J dropped 7 bases, with 21 bases sitting between them. CDR1 and CDR2 (germline): SGHNT, YYREEE (reference sequence). The full variable domain, in which reference TRBV5-4 and TRBJ2-7 provide the parts outside the CDR3, is ETGVTQSPTHLIKTRGQQVTLRCSSQSGHNTVSWYQQALGQGPQFIFQYYREEENGRGNFPPRFSGLQFPNYSSELNVNALELDDSALYLCASSQRGGAGEQYFGPGTRLTVT.

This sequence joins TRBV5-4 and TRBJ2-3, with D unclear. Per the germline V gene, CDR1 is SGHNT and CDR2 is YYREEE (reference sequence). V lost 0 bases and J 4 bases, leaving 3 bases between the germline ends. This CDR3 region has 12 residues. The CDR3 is CASSLVSDTQYF. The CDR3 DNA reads TGTGCCAGCAGCTTGGTATCAGATACGCAGTATTTT.

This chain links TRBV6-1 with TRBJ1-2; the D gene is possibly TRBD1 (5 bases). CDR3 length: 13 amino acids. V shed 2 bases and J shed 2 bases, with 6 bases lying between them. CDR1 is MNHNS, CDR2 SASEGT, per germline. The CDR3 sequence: CASSETGNYGYTF. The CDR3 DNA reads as TGTGCCAGCAGTGAAACAGGAAACTATGGCTACACCTTC.

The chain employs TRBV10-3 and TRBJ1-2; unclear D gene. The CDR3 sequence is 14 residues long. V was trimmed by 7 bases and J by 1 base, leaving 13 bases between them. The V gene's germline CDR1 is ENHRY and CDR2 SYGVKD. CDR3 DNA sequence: TGTGCCATCAACGACGCGGGAGATAACTATGGCTACACCTTC. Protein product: CAINDAGDNYGYTF.

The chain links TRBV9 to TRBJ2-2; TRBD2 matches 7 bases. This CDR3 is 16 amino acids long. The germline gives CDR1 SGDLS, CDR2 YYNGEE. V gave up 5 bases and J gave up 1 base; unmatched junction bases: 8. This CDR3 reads CASSRRGDQNTGELFF. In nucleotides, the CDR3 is TGTGCCAGCAGTCGTCGGGGGGACCAGAACACCGGGGAGCTGTTTTTT. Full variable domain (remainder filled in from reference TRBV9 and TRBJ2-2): DSGVTQTPKHLITATGQRVTLRCSPRSGDLSVYWYQQSLDQGLQFLIQYYNGEERAKGNILERFSAQQFPDLHSELNLSSLELGDSALYFCASSRRGDQNTGELFFGEGSRLTVL.

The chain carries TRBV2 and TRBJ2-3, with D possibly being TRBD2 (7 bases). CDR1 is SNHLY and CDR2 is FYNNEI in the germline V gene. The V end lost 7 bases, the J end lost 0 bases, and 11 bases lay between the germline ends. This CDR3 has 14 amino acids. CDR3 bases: TGTGCCAGCAATAAGGGGGGGAGCACAGATACGCAGTATTTT. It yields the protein CASNKGGSTDTQYF.

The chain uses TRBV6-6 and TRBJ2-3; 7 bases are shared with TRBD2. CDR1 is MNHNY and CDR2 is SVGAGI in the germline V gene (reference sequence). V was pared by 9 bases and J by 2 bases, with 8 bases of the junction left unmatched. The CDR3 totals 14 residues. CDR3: CASRSGGYTDTQYF. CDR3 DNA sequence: TGTGCCAGTCGGTCGGGGGGATACACAGATACGCAGTATTTT.

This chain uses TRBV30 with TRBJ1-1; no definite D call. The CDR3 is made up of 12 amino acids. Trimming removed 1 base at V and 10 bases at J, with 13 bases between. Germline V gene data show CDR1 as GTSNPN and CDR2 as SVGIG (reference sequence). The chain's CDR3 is CAWSDSRVTAFF. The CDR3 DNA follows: TGTGCCTGGAGTGATTCGAGGGTAACAGCTTTCTTT.

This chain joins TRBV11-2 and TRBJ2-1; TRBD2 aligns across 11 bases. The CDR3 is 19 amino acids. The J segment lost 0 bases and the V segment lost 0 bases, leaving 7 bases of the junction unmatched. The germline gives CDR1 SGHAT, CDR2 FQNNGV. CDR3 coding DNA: TGTGCCAGCAGCTTAGATCGAAGACTAGCGGGGAGCTCCTACAATGAGCAGTTCTTC. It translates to CASSLDRRLAGSSYNEQFF.

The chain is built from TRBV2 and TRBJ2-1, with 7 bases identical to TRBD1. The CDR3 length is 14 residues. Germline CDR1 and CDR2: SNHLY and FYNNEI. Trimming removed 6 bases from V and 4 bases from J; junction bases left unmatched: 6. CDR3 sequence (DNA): TGTGCCAGCAGGGGGGACAGCCTTTACAATGAGCAGTTCTTC. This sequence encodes CASRGDSLYNEQFF.

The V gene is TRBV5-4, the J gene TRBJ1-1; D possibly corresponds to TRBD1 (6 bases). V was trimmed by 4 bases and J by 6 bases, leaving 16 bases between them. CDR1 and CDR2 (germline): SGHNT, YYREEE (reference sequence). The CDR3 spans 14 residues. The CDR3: CASSLQGRRAEAFF. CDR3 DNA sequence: TGTGCCAGCAGCCTGCAGGGGAGACGGGCTGAAGCTTTCTTT.